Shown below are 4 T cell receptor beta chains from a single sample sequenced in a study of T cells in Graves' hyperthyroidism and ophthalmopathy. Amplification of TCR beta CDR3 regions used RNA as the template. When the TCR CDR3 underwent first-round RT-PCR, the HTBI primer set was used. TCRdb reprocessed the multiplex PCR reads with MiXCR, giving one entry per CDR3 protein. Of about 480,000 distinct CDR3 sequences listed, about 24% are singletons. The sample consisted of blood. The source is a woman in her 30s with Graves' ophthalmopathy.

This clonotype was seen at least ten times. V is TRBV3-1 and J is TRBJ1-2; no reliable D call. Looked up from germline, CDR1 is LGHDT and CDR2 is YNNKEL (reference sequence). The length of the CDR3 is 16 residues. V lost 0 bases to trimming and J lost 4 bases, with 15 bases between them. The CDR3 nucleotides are TGTGCCAGCAGCCAAGAATCGCACCAAGGAGCCTATGGCTACACCTTC. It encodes CASSQESHQGAYGYTF.

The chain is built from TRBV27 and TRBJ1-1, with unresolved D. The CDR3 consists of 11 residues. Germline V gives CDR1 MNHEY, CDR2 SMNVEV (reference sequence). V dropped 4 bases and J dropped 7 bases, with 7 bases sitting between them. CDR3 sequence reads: CASSSDFEAFF. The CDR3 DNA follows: TGTGCCAGCAGTTCCGATTTTGAAGCTTTCTTT.

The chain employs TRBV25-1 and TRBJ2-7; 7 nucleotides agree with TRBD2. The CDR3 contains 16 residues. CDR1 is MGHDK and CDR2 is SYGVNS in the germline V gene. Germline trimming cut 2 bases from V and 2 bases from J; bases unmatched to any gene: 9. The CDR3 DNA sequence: TGTGCCAGCAGTGAAATTGTGGCAGGGACTACCTACGAGCAGTACTTC. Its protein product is CASSEIVAGTTYEQYF.

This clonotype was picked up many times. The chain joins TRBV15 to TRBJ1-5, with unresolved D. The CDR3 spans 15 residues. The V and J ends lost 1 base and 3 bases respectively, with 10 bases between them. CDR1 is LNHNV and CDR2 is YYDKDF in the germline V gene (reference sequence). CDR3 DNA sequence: TGTGCCACCAGCAGAGGGGCAGCGGCCAATCAGCCCCAGCATTTT. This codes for CATSRGAAANQPQHF. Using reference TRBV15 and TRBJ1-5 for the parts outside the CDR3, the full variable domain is DAMVIQNPRYQVTQFGKPVTLSCSQTLNHNVMYWYQQKSSQAPKLLFHYYDKDFNNEADTPDNFQSRRPNTSFCFLDIRSPGLGDTAMYLCATSRGAAANQPQHFGDGTRLSIL.